This T cell receptor beta chain was identified in a study of blood T cell repertoires in COVID-19. Using immunoSEQ multiplex PCR, the repertoire was profiled, and TCRdb retains in-frame clones only, with some absent. The data show about 310,000 clones, around 91% seen once. The ends lost 3 bases at V and 12 bases at J; junction bases unmatched: 15. The CDR3 has 15 residues. Germline CDR1 and CDR2: KGHDR and SFDVKD. The origin of this receptor is a woman between 40 and 50 years old who had recovered from COVID-19. V and J are TRBV24-1 and TRBJ2-7, with 8 bases that match TRBD1. The sample comprised PBMCs or T cells enriched from blood (not recorded which). CDR3 region: CATSDLDSGQERTYF. The CDR3 nucleotides are TGTGCCACCAGTGATCTTGACTCGGGACAGGAAAGGACGTACTTC.